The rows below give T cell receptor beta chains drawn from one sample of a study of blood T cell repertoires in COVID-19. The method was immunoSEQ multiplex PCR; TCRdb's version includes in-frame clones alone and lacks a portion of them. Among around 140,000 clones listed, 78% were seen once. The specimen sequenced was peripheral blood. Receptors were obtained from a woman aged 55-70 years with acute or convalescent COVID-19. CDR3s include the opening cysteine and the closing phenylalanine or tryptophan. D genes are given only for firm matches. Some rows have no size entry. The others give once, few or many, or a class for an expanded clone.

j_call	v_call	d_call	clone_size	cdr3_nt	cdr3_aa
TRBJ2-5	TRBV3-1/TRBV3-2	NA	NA	TGTGCCAGCAGCCAAAATGGCAGGATCGGTCGGGAGACCCAGTACTTC	CASSQNGRIGRETQYF
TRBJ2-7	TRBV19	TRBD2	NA	TGTGCCAGTAGGGTGGCTAGCGGACCATACGAGCAGTACTTC	CASRVASGPYEQYF
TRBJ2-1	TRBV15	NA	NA	TGTGCCACCAGGGAGGGCAGGAATGAGCAGTTCTTC	CATREGRNEQFF
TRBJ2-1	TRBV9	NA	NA	TGTGCCAGCAGCGTATCTCGGTATGAGCAGTTCTTC	CASSVSRYEQFF
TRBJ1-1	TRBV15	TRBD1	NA	TGTGCCACCAGCAGAGGGGGCTTCCAGGGACAGGGTATCAGGGAAGCTTTCTTT	CATSRGGFQGQGIREAFF
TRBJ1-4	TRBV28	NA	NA	TGTGCCAGCAGTGGGGGCGGAAGTAATGAAAAACTGTTTTTT	CASSGGGSNEKLFF
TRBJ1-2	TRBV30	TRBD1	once	TGTGCCTGGAGTGTAGGGACAGGGGGCCACTATGGCTACACCTTC	CAWSVGTGGHYGYTF
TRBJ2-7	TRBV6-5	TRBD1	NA	TGTGCCAGCAGTTACTGGGGACAGGGCAACTACGAGCAGTACTTC	CASSYWGQGNYEQYF
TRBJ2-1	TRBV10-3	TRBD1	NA	TGTGCCATCAGAGCGGACAGGGTAACGTCCTACAATGAGCAGTTCTTC	CAIRADRVTSYNEQFF
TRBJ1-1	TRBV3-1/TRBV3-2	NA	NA	TGTGCCAGCAGCCAAACACTAAACACTGAAGCTTTCTTT	CASSQTLNTEAFF
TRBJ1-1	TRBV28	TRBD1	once	TGTGCCAGCAGTGGGACAGGGTTGAGGGACCGCACTGAAGCTTTCTTT	CASSGTGLRDRTEAFF
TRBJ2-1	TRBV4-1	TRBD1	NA	TGCGCCAGCAGCCTCCGGGACAGAGCTTACAATGAGCAGTTCTTC	CASSLRDRAYNEQFF
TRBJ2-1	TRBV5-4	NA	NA	TGTGCCAGCAGCTTGACTGGGAGCTCCTACAATGAGCAGTTCTTC	CASSLTGSSYNEQFF
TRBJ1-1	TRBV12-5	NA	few	TGTGCTAGTGGTCCAGTCACTGAAGCTTTCTTT	CASGPVTEAFF
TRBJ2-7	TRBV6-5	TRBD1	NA	TGTGCCAGCAAGAGAGACAGGGGAAGGTCCTACGAGCAGTACTTC	CASKRDRGRSYEQYF
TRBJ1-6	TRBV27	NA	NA	TGTGCCAGCAGTTTATCGGGGGCACAGGGCCTCCATTCACCCCTCCACTTT	CASSLSGAQGLHSPLHF
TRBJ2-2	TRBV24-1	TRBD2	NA	TGTGCCACCAGATCCTCTGGGACTAGCGGGAAAATAGGTACCGGGGAGCTGTTTTTT	CATRSSGTSGKIGTGELFF
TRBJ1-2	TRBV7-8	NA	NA	TGTGCCAGCAGCGTCAGACCTGGCGGGAGTGGCTACACCTTC	CASSVRPGGSGYTF
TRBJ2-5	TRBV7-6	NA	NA	TGTGCCAGCAGCCCAAGGAGGGGTATCCAAGAGACCCAGTACTTC	CASSPRRGIQETQYF
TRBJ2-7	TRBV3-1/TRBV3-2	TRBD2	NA	TGTGCCAGCAGCGCAAGCGGGAGGGCGGGCGAGCAGTACTTC	CASSASGRAGEQYF
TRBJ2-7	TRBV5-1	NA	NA	TGCGCCAGCCACGGGGGAGGCTACGAGCAGTACTTC	CASHGGGYEQYF
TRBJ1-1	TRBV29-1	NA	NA	TGCAGCGGGCAGGGTTACGGCACTGAAGCTTTCTTT	CSGQGYGTEAFF
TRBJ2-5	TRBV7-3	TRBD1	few	TGTGCCAGCAGTCCGACAGGGTTAGAGACCCAGTACTTC	CASSPTGLETQYF
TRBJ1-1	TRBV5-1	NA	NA	TGCGCCAGCAGCCCGGAGGTGACACCTGAAGCTTTCTTT	CASSPEVTPEAFF
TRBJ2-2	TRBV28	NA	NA	TGTGCCAGCAGTTTAACAGACGGGGAGCTGTTTTTT	CASSLTDGELFF
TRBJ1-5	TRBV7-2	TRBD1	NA	TGTGCCAGCAGCCCTCGGACAGGGGACTATCAGCCCCAGCATTTT	CASSPRTGDYQPQHF
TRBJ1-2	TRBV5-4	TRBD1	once	TGTGCCAGCAGCTTACCGGGACAGGGGGCACATGGCTACACCTTC	CASSLPGQGAHGYTF
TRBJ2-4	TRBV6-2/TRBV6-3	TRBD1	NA	TGTGCCAGCAGTTACTCGGCCAATACAGGGGGCAACATTCAGTACTTC	CASSYSANTGGNIQYF
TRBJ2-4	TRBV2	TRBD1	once	TGTGCCAGCAGCCTAGGGACAGGGGGGACCAAAAACATTCAGTACTTC	CASSLGTGGTKNIQYF
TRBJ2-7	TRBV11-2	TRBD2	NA	TGTGCCAGCAGCTTCGCGGGAGGGCCTAACGAGCAGTACTTC	CASSFAGGPNEQYF
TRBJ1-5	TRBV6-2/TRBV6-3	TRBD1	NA	TGTGCCAGCAGCCTAACCATATCTACAGGGGCGGATAGCAATCAGCCCCAGCATTTT	CASSLTISTGADSNQPQHF
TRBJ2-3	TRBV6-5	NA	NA	TGTGCCAGCAGTTCCCTAAGAAGAGTAAGCACAGATACGCAGTATTTT	CASSSLRRVSTDTQYF
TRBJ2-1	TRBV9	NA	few	TGTGCCAGCAGGCTCGTGAGCCAAAATGAGCAGTTCTTC	CASRLVSQNEQFF
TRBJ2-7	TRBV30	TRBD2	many	TGTGCCTGGAGAACTAGCGGGATTACCTACGAGCAGTACTTC	CAWRTSGITYEQYF
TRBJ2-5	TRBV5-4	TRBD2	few	TGTGCCAGCAGCATGGCCGGCGGGAGTTTGGAGACCCAGTACTTC	CASSMAGGSLETQYF
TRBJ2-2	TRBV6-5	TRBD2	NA	TGTGCCAGCAGCTTGCTAGCGGCGAACACCGGGGAGCTGTTTTTT	CASSLLAANTGELFF
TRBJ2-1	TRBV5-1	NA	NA	TGCGCCAGCAGCTTGGGTGGGAGCCTGGGCGGTGAGCAGTTCTTC	CASSLGGSLGGEQFF
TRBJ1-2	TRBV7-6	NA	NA	TGTGCCAGCAGCTCCTGGAGCTCGGGGGACTATGGCTACACCTTC	CASSSWSSGDYGYTF
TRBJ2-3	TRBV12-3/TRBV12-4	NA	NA	TGTGCCAGCAGAAACAGGGAAGATACGCAGTATTTT	CASRNREDTQYF
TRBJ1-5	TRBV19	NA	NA	TGTGCCAGTAGTTCGATAGGACGGAGGATTTCGAGGAGTCAGCCCCAGCATTTT	CASSSIGRRISRSQPQHF
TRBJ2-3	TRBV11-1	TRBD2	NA	TGTGCCAGCAGCTTAGCGGGGGGGGGCACAGATACGCAGTATTTT	CASSLAGGGTDTQYF
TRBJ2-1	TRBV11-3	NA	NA	TGTGCCAGCAGCTCTGGGGTCGGGGAAGAGCAGTTCTTC	CASSSGVGEEQFF
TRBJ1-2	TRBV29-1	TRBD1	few	TGCAGCGCGGGACAGGTAGCCTATGGCTACACCTTC	CSAGQVAYGYTF
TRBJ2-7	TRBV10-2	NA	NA	TGCGCCAGCAGTGAACCGGGGTTTTGGTACGAGCAGTACTTC	CASSEPGFWYEQYF
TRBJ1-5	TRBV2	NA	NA	TGTGCCAGCAATGAGGGCCAAAAGCCCCAGCATTTT	CASNEGQKPQHF
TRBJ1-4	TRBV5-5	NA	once	TGTGCCAGCAGTCGGGGGGGAACTAATGAAAAACTGTTTTTT	CASSRGGTNEKLFF
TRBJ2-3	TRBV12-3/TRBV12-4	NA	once	TGTGCCAGCAGCCCACGGGACACAGATACGCAGTATTTT	CASSPRDTDTQYF
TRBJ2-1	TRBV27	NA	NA	TGTGCCAGCAGAGTTCGGACTAATCTGGGTGAGCAGTTCTTC	CASRVRTNLGEQFF